A selection of T cell receptor beta chains follows, all from one sample in a study of cytomegalovirus exposure and HLA in healthy donors. Profiled with immunoSEQ multiplex PCR; TCRdb holds only in-frame clones, not every one. The sample includes some 200,000 clones, 75% to 95% seen only once; the top ten take about 0.95%. Specimen: PBMCs. Receptors originate from a woman aged 18-30 years in good health and CMV-seronegative. Both conserved end residues are part of each CDR3. D genes are given only for firm matches. The size of a clone is reported for some rows only, either as once, few or many, or as a class for expanded clones.

V	D	size	J	CDR3	DNA
TRBV19	TRBD1	-	TRBJ1-2	CASSSGTDLGSYGYTF	TGTGCCAGTAGTTCCGGGACAGACCTAGGGAGCTATGGCTACACCTTC
TRBV6-5	-	-	TRBJ1-1	CASSYMRETEAFF	TGTGCCAGCAGTTACATGAGGGAAACTGAAGCTTTCTTT
TRBV7-2	TRBD1	once	TRBJ1-2	CASSPTGTGNYGYTF	TGTGCCAGCAGCCCAACCGGGACAGGGAACTATGGCTACACCTTC
TRBV6-6	TRBD1	-	TRBJ2-7	CASSTTGESSYEQYF	TGTGCCAGCAGCACGACAGGGGAAAGCTCCTACGAGCAGTACTTC
TRBV21-1	-	-	TRBJ2-7	CASSRYGAEQYF	TGTGCCAGCAGCCGTTATGGGGCCGAGCAGTACTTC
TRBV2	-	-	TRBJ1-3	CASSDGTTNPGNTIYF	TGTGCCAGCAGTGACGGGACTACAAACCCTGGAAACACCATATATTTT
TRBV4-1	-	-	TRBJ1-5	CASSQVWHSNQPQHF	TGCGCCAGCAGCCAAGTGTGGCATAGCAATCAGCCCCAGCATTTT
TRBV12-5	-	-	TRBJ1-4	CASGLVRGGGEKLFF	TGTGCTAGTGGTTTGGTACGGGGAGGTGGAGAAAAACTGTTTTTT
TRBV9	TRBD2	once	TRBJ2-5	CASSVAGLAGGQETQYF	TGTGCCAGCAGCGTAGCGGGGCTAGCGGGAGGGCAGGAGACCCAGTACTTC
TRBV7-3	TRBD1	-	TRBJ2-5	CASSMTETGGTQYF	TGTGCCAGCAGCATGACCGAGACAGGGGGGACCCAGTACTTC
TRBV4-1	-	-	TRBJ1-5	CASSLVRGGDQPQHF	TGCGCCAGCAGCCTCGTTAGGGGAGGCGATCAGCCCCAGCATTTT
TRBV30	TRBD1	-	TRBJ1-1	CAWNDRVRNTEAFF	TGTGCCTGGAACGACAGGGTCCGGAACACTGAAGCTTTCTTT
TRBV2	TRBD1	-	TRBJ2-5	CASSPDRVVETQYF	TGTGCCAGCAGCCCCGACAGGGTGGTGGAGACCCAGTACTTC
TRBV5-4	TRBD1	few	TRBJ1-1	CASSPRDRDTEAFF	TGTGCCAGCAGCCCCCGGGACAGGGACACTGAAGCTTTCTTT
TRBV7-2	-	-	TRBJ2-3	CASSRDSLSTDTQYF	TGTGCCAGCAGCAGGGACTCCCTAAGCACAGATACGCAGTATTTT
TRBV9	TRBD1	few	TRBJ1-2	CASSVGTGDGYTF	TGTGCCAGCAGCGTAGGGACAGGGGATGGCTACACCTTC
TRBV5-1	-	-	TRBJ1-2	CASSLGAGGYTF	TGCGCCAGCAGCTTGGGGGCGGGAGGCTACACCTTC
TRBV7-6	TRBD2	-	TRBJ2-2	CASSPLAGGNTGELFF	TGTGCCAGCAGCCCCCTGGCGGGAGGGAACACCGGGGAGCTGTTTTTT
TRBV30	-	-	TRBJ2-1	CAWRGLPLNYNEQFF	TGTGCCTGGAGGGGACTTCCGCTAAATTACAATGAGCAGTTCTTC
TRBV6-6	-	-	TRBJ2-1	CASSRYDNKYGEQFF	TGTGCCAGCAGTAGATACGACAATAAGTATGGTGAGCAGTTCTTC
TRBV28	TRBD2	-	TRBJ2-2	CASSPPSWREGPGELFF	TGTGCCAGCAGTCCCCCGTCGTGGCGGGAGGGTCCCGGGGAGCTGTTTTTT
TRBV30	TRBD2	-	TRBJ2-7	CAWSNLAGFEQYF	TGTGCCTGGAGTAATCTAGCGGGATTTGAGCAGTACTTC
TRBV27	TRBD1	-	TRBJ1-6	CASRETGTESSPLHF	TGTGCCAGCAGGGAGACCGGGACAGAGAGTTCACCCCTCCACTTT
TRBV14	-	-	TRBJ1-2	CASSQVWGGNYGYTF	TGTGCCAGCAGCCAAGTCTGGGGGGGTAACTATGGCTACACCTTC
TRBV9	-	-	TRBJ1-2	CASSVGGLGGYTF	TGTGCCAGCAGCGTAGGAGGACTCGGGGGCTACACCTTC
TRBV5-1	-	-	TRBJ1-2	CASSPGLRNGYTF	TGCGCCAGCAGCCCGGGACTGAGGAATGGCTACACCTTC
TRBV19	-	-	TRBJ2-7	CASSTTPGPSSYEQYF	TGTGCCAGTAGTACCACGCCGGGTCCTAGCTCCTACGAGCAGTACTTC
TRBV9	TRBD1	-	TRBJ1-3	CASSESPGQSFGNTIYF	TGTGCCAGCAGCGAATCGCCGGGACAGAGCTTTGGAAACACCATATATTTT
TRBV7-9	TRBD1	-	TRBJ1-2	CASSHTGDPNYGYTF	TGTGCCAGCAGCCATACAGGGGATCCTAACTATGGCTACACCTTC
TRBV5-1	-	-	TRBJ2-6	CASRHEFSGANVLTF	TGCGCCAGCAGACACGAATTCTCTGGGGCCAACGTCCTGACTTTC
TRBV7-6	-	-	TRBJ2-3	CASSLGGGNTDTQYF	TGTGCCAGCAGCTTAGGAGGAGGAAACACAGATACGCAGTATTTT
TRBV30	-	-	TRBJ1-1	CAWSSGVTEAFF	TGTGCCTGGAGTTCAGGGGTCACTGAAGCTTTCTTT
TRBV10-2	TRBD1	once	TRBJ2-2	CASSEFYLDRGTNTGELFF	TGCGCCAGCAGTGAGTTTTACCTTGACAGGGGCACGAACACCGGGGAGCTGTTTTTT
TRBV30	-	-	TRBJ1-1	CAWRPLGANTEAFF	TGTGCCTGGAGGCCGCTGGGGGCGAACACTGAAGCTTTCTTT
TRBV5-6	-	-	TRBJ1-2	CASSSTATYGYTF	TGTGCCAGCAGCTCGACAGCGACCTATGGCTACACCTTC
TRBV5-1	TRBD2	few	TRBJ2-1	CASSLTSGSGNEQFF	TGCGCCAGCAGCTTGACTAGCGGGAGTGGCAATGAGCAGTTCTTC
TRBV30	-	-	TRBJ1-1	CASPSPGVTEAFF	TGTGCCTCGCCTTCACCGGGGGTTACTGAAGCTTTCTTT
TRBV15	-	-	TRBJ1-5	CATSRDVQGNQPQHF	TGTGCCACCAGCAGAGATGTACAAGGCAATCAGCCCCAGCATTTT